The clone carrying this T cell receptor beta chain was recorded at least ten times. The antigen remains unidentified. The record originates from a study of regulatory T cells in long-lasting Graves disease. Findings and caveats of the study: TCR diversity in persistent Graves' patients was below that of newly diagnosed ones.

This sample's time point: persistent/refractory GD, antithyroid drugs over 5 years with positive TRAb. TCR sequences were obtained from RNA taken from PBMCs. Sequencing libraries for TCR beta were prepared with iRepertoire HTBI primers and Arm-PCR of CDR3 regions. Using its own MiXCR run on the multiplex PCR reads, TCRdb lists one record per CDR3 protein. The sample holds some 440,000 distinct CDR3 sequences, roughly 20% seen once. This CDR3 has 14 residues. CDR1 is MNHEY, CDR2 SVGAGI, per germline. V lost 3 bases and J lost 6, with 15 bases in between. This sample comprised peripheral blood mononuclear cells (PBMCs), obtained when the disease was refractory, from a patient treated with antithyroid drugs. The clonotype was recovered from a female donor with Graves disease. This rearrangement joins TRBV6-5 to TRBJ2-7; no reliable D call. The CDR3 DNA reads TGTGCCAGCAGTTATAGTTCATCGGGCGGCGAGCAGTACTTC. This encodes CASSYSSSGGEQYF.